One sample yielded the 2 T cell receptor beta chains listed below, sequenced in a study of identical twins. TCRdb passed the 5' RACE reads through MiXCR, listing each CDR3 protein once. This sample has about 530,000 distinct CDR3 sequences, with 12% to 15% found just once. The same specimen was also included in a second study, on yellow fever vaccine responses in identical twins.

Sequenced: CD4+ T cells sorted from blood. These receptors all come from a woman between 18 and 29 years old in good health.

The rearrangement joins TRBV20-1 to TRBJ2-5, with TRBD2 matching over 13 bases. The CDR3 is 15 residues long. Trimming at V came to 6 bases and at J to 2 bases, leaving 6 bases not matched to a gene. Germline V gene sequence: CDR1 DFQATT, CDR2 SNEGSKA (reference sequence). CDR3: CSAQTSGGDQETQYF. The CDR3 coding sequence is TGCAGTGCCCAAACTAGCGGGGGGGATCAAGAGACCCAGTACTTC.

The chain combines TRBV5-1 with TRBJ2-7; 8 bases align to TRBD2. V dropped 0 bases and J dropped 3; count of bases not matched to a gene: 5. The germline V gene has CDR1 SGHRS and CDR2 YFSETQ. The CDR3 sequence is 15 residues long. The CDR3 here is CASSLDTSGNYEQYF. DNA for the CDR3: TGCGCCAGCAGCTTGGACACTAGCGGTAACTACGAGCAGTACTTC.